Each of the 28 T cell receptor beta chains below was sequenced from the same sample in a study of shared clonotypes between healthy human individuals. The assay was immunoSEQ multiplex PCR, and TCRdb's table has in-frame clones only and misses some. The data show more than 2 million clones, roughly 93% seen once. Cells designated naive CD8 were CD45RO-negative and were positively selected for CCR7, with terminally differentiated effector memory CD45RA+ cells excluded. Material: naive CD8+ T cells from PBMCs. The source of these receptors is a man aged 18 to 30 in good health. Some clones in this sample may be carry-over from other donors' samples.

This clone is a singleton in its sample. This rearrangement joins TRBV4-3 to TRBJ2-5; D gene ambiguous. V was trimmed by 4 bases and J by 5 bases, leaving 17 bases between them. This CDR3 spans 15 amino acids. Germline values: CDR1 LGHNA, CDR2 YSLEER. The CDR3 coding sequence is TGCGCCAGCAGCCGCCACTTAGCCGTGATGGAGACCCAGTACTTC. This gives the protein CASSRHLAVMETQYF.

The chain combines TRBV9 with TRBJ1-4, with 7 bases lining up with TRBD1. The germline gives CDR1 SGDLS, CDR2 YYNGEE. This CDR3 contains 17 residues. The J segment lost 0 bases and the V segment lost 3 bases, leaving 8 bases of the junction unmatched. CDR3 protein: CASSEGAWGATNEKLFF. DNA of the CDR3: TGTGCCAGCAGCGAGGGGGCCTGGGGCGCAACTAATGAAAAACTGTTTTTT. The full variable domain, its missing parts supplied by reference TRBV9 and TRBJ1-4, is DSGVTQTPKHLITATGQRVTLRCSPRSGDLSVYWYQQSLDQGLQFLIQYYNGEERAKGNILERFSAQQFPDLHSELNLSSLELGDSALYFCASSEGAWGATNEKLFFGSGTQLSVL.

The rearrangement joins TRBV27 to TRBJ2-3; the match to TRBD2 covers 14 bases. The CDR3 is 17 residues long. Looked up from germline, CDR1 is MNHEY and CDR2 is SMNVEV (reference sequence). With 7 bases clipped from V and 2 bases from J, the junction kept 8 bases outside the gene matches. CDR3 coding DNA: TGTGCCAGCAAACTTAGACTAGCGGGAGGGAACACAGATACGCAGTATTTT. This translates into CASKLRLAGGNTDTQYF.

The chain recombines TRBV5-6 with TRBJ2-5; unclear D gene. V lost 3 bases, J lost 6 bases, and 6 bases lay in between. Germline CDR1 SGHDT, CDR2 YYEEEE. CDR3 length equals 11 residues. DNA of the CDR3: TGTGCCAGCAGCTCTGGAAAGACCCAGTACTTC. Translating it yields CASSSGKTQYF.

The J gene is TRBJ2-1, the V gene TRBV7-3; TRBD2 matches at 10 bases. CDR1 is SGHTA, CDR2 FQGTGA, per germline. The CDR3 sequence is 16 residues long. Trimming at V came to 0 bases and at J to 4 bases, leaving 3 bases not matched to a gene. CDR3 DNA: TGTGCCAGCAGCTTAACTACACTAGCGGGGTACAATGAGCAGTTCTTC. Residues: CASSLTTLAGYNEQFF.

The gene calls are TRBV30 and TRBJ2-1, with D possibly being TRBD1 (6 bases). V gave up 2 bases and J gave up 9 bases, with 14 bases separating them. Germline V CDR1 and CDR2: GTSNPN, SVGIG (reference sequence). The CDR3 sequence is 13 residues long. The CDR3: CAWSRGGIGEQFF. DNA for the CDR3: TGTGCCTGGAGTAGAGGGGGTATAGGTGAGCAGTTCTTC.

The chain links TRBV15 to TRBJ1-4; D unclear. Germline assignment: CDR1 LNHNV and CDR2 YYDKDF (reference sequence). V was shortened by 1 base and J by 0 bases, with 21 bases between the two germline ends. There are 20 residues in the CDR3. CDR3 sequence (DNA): TGTGCCACCAGCAGAGCCTATCCCCGGGGAGGCTCGACAACTAATGAAAAACTGTTTTTT. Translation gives CATSRAYPRGGSTTNEKLFF.

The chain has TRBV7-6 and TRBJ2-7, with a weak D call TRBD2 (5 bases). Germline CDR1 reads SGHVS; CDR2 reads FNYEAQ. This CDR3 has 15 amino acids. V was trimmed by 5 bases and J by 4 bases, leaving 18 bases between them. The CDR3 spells CASSLRRGPKYEQYF. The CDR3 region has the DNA TGTGCCAGCAGCCTAAGACGCGGGCCGAAGTACGAGCAGTACTTC.

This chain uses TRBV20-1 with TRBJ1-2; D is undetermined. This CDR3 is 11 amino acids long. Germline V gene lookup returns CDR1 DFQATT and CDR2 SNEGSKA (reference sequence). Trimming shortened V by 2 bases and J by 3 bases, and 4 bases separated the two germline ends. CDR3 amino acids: CSARTYYGYTF. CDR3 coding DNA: TGCAGTGCTAGAACCTACTATGGCTACACCTTC.

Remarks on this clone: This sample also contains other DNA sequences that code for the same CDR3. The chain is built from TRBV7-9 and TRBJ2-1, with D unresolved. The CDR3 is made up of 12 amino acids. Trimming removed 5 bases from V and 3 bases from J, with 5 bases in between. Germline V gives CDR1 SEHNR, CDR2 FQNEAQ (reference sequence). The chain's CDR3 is CASSPVYNEQFF. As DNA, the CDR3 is TGTGCCAGCAGCCCTGTCTACAATGAGCAGTTCTTC.

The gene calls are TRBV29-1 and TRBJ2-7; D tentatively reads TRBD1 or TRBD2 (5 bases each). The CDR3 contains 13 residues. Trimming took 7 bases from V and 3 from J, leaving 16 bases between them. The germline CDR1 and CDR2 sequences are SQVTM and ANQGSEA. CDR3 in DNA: TGCAGCGGTTCTAACGGGGCTGGCTACGAGCAGTACTTC. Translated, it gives CSGSNGAGYEQYF.

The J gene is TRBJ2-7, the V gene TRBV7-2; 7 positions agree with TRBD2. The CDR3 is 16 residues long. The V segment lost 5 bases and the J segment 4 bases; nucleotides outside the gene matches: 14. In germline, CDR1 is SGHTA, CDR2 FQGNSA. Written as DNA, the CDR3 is TGTGCCAGCAGCCCCCGTGAGGGGAGGGCCGCTTACGAGCAGTACTTC. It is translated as CASSPREGRAAYEQYF.

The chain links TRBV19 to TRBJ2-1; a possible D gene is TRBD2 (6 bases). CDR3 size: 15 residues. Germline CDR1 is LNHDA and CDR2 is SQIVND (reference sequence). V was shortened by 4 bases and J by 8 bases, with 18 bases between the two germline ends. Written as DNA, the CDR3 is TGTGCCAGTAGTAGAGGAGTGTCTCCGGGGGATGAGCAGTTCTTC. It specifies CASSRGVSPGDEQFF.

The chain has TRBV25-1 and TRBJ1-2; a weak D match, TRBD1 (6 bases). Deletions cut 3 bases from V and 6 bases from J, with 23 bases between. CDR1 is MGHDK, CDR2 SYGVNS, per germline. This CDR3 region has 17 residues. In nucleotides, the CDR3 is TGTGCCAGCAGTGATTCCGTCGGGCAGGGGATTCGTCATGGCTACACCTTC. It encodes CASSDSVGQGIRHGYTF.

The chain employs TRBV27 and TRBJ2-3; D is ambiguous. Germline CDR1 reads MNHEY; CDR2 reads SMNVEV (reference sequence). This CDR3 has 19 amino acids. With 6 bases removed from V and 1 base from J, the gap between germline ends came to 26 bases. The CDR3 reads CASSPAVWAILNGTDTQYF. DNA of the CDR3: TGTGCCAGCAGCCCGGCCGTTTGGGCTATTTTAAACGGCACAGATACGCAGTATTTT.

This CDR3 is CASSRRRRTDTQYF. The CDR3 nucleotides read TGTGCCAGCAGCCGACGGCGTCGCACAGATACGCAGTATTTT. V is TRBV5-6 and J is TRBJ2-3; D is ambiguous. Germline assignment: CDR1 SGHDT and CDR2 YYEEEE. Trimming shortened V by 4 bases and J by 1 base, and 10 bases separated the two germline ends. The CDR3 is 14 amino acids.

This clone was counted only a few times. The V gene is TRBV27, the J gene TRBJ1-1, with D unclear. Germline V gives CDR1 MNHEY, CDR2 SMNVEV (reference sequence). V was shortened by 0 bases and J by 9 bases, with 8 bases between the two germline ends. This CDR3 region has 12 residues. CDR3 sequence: CASSLSGRKAFF. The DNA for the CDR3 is TGTGCCAGCAGTTTATCCGGCAGGAAAGCTTTCTTT.

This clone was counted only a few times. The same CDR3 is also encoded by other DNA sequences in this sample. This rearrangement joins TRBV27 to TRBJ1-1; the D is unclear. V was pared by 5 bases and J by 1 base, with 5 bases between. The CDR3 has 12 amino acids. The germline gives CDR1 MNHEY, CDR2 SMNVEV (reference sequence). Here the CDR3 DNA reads TGTGCCAGCAGTGCAGGGAACACTGAAGCTTTCTTT. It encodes CASSAGNTEAFF.

CDR3 DNA sequence: TGTGCCAGCGGGACTAGCGGGACGTCCTACGAGCAGTACTTC. Its translation: CASGTSGTSYEQYF. The rearrangement joins TRBV18 to TRBJ2-7; 13 nucleotides agree with TRBD2. The germline V gene encodes CDR1 KGHSH and CDR2 LQKENI. This CDR3 is built from 14 residues. The V gene end was trimmed by 8 bases and the J gene end by 1 base; junction bases not matched to a gene: 2.

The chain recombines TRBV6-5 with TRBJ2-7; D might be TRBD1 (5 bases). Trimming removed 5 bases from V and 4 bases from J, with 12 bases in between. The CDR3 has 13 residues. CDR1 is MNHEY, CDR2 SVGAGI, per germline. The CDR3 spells CASSTRTSYEQYF. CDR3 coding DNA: TGTGCCAGCAGTACGCGGACATCGTACGAGCAGTACTTC.

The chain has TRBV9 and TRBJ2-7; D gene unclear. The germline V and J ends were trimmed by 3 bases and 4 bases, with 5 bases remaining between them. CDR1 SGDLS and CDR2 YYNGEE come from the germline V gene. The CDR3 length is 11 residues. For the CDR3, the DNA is TGTGCCAGCAGCGCTCAGTACGAGCAGTACTTC. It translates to CASSAQYEQYF.

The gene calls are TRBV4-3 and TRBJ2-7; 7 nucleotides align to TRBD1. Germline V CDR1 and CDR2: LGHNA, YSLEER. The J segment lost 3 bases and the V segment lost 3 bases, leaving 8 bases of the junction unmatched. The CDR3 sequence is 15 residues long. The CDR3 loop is CASSQGQSPFYEQYF. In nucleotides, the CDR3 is TGCGCCAGCAGCCAGGGACAGAGCCCTTTCTACGAGCAGTACTTC.

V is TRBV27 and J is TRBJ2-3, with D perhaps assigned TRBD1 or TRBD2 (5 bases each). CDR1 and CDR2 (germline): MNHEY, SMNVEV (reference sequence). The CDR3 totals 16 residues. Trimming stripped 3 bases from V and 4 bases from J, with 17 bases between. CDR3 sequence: CASSFLRGYRSDTQYF. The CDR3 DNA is TGTGCCAGCAGTTTTTTGAGGGGTTATCGTTCAGATACGCAGTATTTT.

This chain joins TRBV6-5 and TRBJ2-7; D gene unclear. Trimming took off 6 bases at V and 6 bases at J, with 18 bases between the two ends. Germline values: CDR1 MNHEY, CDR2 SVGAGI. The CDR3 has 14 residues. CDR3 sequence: CASSPRKGHPEQYF. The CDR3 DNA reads TGTGCCAGCAGCCCCAGGAAAGGGCATCCCGAGCAGTACTTC.

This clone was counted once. The CDR3: CASSEGPRTEAFF. The CDR3 DNA sequence: TGTGCCAGCAGTGAAGGGCCTCGAACTGAAGCTTTCTTT. This chain links TRBV6-1 with TRBJ1-1, with unresolved D. The V end lost 1 base, the J end lost 5 bases, and 8 bases lay between the germline ends. Germline loops: CDR1 MNHNS, CDR2 SASEGT. The CDR3 runs to 13 residues.

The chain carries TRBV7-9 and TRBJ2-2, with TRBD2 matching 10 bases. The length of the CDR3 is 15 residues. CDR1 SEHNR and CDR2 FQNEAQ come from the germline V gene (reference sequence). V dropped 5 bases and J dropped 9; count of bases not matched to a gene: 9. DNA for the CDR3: TGTGCCAGCAGCCCTCAGCGGGAGGGCAGGCGGGAGCTGTTTTTT. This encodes CASSPQREGRRELFF.

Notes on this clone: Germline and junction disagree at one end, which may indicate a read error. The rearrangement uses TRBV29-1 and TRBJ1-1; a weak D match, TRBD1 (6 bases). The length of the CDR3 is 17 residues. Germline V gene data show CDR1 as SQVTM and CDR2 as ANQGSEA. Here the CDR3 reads CSGSGEVGWDSNAEAFF. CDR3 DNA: TGCAGCGGGTCAGGGGAGGTAGGTTGGGACTCGAACGCTGAAGCTTTCTTT.

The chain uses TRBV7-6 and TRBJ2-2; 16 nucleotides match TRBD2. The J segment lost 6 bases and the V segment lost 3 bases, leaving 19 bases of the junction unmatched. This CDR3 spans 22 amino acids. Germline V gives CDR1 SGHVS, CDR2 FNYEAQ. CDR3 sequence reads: CASSFTGTSGRALGSSPGELFF. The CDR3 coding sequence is TGTGCCAGCAGCTTCACCGGGACTAGCGGGAGGGCCCTGGGTAGTAGCCCCGGGGAGCTGTTTTTT.